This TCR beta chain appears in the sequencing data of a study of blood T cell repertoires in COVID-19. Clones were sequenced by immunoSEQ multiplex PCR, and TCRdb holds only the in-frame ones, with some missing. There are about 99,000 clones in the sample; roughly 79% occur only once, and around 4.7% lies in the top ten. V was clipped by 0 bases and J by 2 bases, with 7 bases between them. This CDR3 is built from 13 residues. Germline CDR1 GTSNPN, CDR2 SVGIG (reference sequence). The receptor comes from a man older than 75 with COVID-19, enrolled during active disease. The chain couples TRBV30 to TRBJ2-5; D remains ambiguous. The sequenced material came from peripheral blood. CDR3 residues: CAWSVDRQETQYF. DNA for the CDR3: TGTGCCTGGAGTGTCGATCGGCAAGAGACCCAGTACTTC.